A selection of T cell receptor beta chains follows, all from one sample in a study of blood T cells in healthy people across ages. Each CDR3 protein is one row after TCRdb ran MiXCR on the 5' RACE reads. The table has roughly 900,000 distinct CDR3 sequences, 45% to 50% seen once. Sequencing was done on a sample of blood. These receptors all come from a man between 25 and 39 years old in good health. Each CDR3 is given with its conserved first and last residue. The D gene is left open where the match is weak. Clone sizes are given selectively: once, few, many, or a class where the clone is expanded.

clone size	V gene	D gene	J gene	CDR3 protein	CDR3 DNA
few	TRBV7-2	.	TRBJ1-2	CASSLSPEHALNYGYTF	TGTGCCAGCAGCTTATCGCCGGAACACGCGTTAAACTATGGCTACACCTTC
few	TRBV20-1	.	TRBJ2-7	CSAPLSGESYEQYF	TGCAGTGCTCCCCTATCCGGGGAGAGCTACGAGCAGTACTTC
.	TRBV3-1	.	TRBJ2-4	CASSLLGSDIQYF	TGTGCCAGCAGCCTGCTCGGGTCGGACATTCAGTACTTC
few	TRBV7-3	.	TRBJ1-6	CASSLEPVKGRNSPLHF	TGTGCCAGCAGCTTGGAGCCCGTGAAGGGACGTAATTCACCCCTCCACTTT
few	TRBV2	TRBD2	TRBJ2-3	CASSQTSSTDTQYF	TGTGCCAGCAGTCAGACTAGCTCCACAGATACGCAGTATTTT
few	TRBV29-1	.	TRBJ2-3	CSVETAATSSTDTQYF	TGCAGCGTTGAAACGGCAGCCACCTCTAGCACAGATACGCAGTATTTT
.	TRBV2	.	TRBJ1-1	CASRPGGAEAFF	TGTGCCAGCAGACCGGGCGGGGCTGAAGCTTTCTTT
.	TRBV6-2/TRBV6-3	.	TRBJ2-5	CASNRLVGGQETQYF	TGTGCCAGCAATCGACTAGTGGGGGGCCAAGAGACCCAGTACTTC
many	TRBV12-3/TRBV12-4	.	TRBJ1-2	CASSVGGPYGYTF	TGTGCCAGCAGTGTGGGAGGACCCTATGGCTACACCTTC
.	TRBV5-1	.	TRBJ2-3	CASSLPGGRITDTQYF	TGCGCCAGCAGCTTGCCGGGGGGCCGAATCACAGATACGCAGTATTTT
.	TRBV10-2	TRBD2	TRBJ2-7	CASNLAGGTYEQYF	TGCGCCAGCAACCTAGCGGGGGGAACATACGAGCAGTACTTC
.	TRBV2	TRBD1	TRBJ1-1	CAIYRDSSLNTEAFF	TGTGCCATTTACCGGGACAGCTCCCTGAACACTGAAGCTTTCTTT
.	TRBV29-1	TRBD2	TRBJ2-7	CSASQRGEQYF	TGCAGCGCCTCACAGCGGGGCGAGCAGTACTTC
.	TRBV20-1	TRBD2	TRBJ2-1	CSAKTSGDYNEQFF	TGCAGTGCTAAAACTAGCGGGGACTACAATGAGCAGTTCTTC
.	TRBV30	.	TRBJ1-2	CAWSEEVAYGFTF	TGTGCCTGGAGTGAGGAAGTAGCGTATGGCTTCACCTTC
.	TRBV2	.	TRBJ2-1	CASSEALRRAFSYNEQFF	TGTGCCAGCAGTGAAGCGCTTCGGAGGGCGTTCTCCTACAATGAGCAGTTCTTC
.	TRBV7-2	TRBD1	TRBJ2-7	CASSSGTGFSYEQYF	TGTGCCAGCAGTTCCGGGACAGGGTTTTCCTACGAGCAGTACTTC
.	TRBV4-1	TRBD1	TRBJ1-5	CASSPLEGGAITQPQHF	TGCGCCAGCAGCCCCCTGGAAGGGGGCGCGATAACTCAGCCCCAGCATTTT
few	TRBV29-1	TRBD1	TRBJ1-2	CSARGQENYGYTF	TGCAGCGCCAGGGGACAGGAAAACTATGGCTACACCTTC
.	TRBV12-3/TRBV12-4	.	TRBJ1-5	CASSSSLGSLGLAQHF	TGTGCCAGCAGTTCCTCTTTAGGGAGTCTGGGTTTAGCCCAGCATTTT
.	TRBV27	TRBD2	TRBJ2-1	CASSLSGGGVNEQFF	TGTGCCAGCAGTTTAAGCGGCGGGGGGGTGAATGAGCAGTTCTTC
.	TRBV14	.	TRBJ1-2	CASSQVPGSYTF	TGTGCCAGCAGCCAAGTGCCTGGGAGCTACACCTTC
.	TRBV20-1	.	TRBJ2-6	CSATTYSGANVLTF	TGCAGTGCCACCACATACTCTGGGGCCAACGTCCTGACTTTC
.	TRBV11-2	.	TRBJ2-3	CASSPSMEGGSLNTDTQYF	TGTGCCAGCAGCCCTAGCATGGAAGGGGGATCTCTTAACACAGATACGCAGTATTTT
.	TRBV7-9	.	TRBJ2-5	CASSLYGSYQETQYF	TGTGCCAGCAGCTTATATGGGTCCTACCAGGAGACCCAGTACTTC
once	TRBV7-9	TRBD2	TRBJ2-5	CASSLAGGLTALTQYF	TGTGCCAGCAGCTTAGCTGGGGGACTAACGGCTTTGACCCAGTACTTC
.	TRBV6-5	.	TRBJ2-3	CASSYGLPGTDTQYF	TGTGCCAGCAGTTACGGGCTCCCTGGCACAGATACGCAGTATTTT
.	TRBV2	.	TRBJ1-5	CASSEDVGLGQPQHF	TGTGCCAGCAGTGAAGATGTTGGCCTTGGGCAGCCCCAGCATTTT
.	TRBV28	TRBD1	TRBJ2-7	CASSFLGTGSILEQYF	TGTGCCAGCAGTTTTTTGGGGACAGGTAGTATATTGGAGCAGTACTTC
few	TRBV27	.	TRBJ2-1	CASSLNGGHEQFF	TGTGCCAGCAGTTTAAACGGGGGCCATGAGCAGTTCTTC
.	TRBV28	.	TRBJ2-1	CASESPGSSYNEQFF	TGTGCCAGCGAAAGTCCGGGGAGCTCCTACAATGAGCAGTTCTTC
.	TRBV3-1	.	TRBJ2-1	CASSLRRTAEQFF	TGTGCCAGCAGCCTTAGGAGGACGGCAGAGCAGTTCTTC
.	TRBV5-1	.	TRBJ2-1	CASSLRWGDEQFF	TGCGCCAGCAGCCTACGCTGGGGCGATGAGCAGTTCTTC
.	TRBV5-5	.	TRBJ2-2	CASSSQPNSDTGELFF	TGTGCCAGCAGCTCACAACCAAACTCGGACACCGGGGAGCTGTTTTTT
.	TRBV11-2	.	TRBJ2-1	CASSWAGTYNEQFF	TGTGCCAGCAGCTGGGCGGGCACCTACAATGAGCAGTTCTTC
.	TRBV7-9	.	TRBJ1-1	CASSIPNTEAFF	TGTGCTAGCAGCATACCGAACACTGAAGCTTTCTTT
few	TRBV6-1	TRBD1	TRBJ1-5	CASIEQGRHQPQHF	TGTGCCAGCATTGAACAGGGGCGGCATCAGCCCCAGCATTTT
few	TRBV20-1	.	TRBJ2-7	CSALGSSSYEQYF	TGCAGTGCCCTGGGCTCCAGCTCCTACGAGCAGTACTTC
.	TRBV29-1	.	TRBJ2-1	CSVGPSGVEQFF	TGCAGCGTTGGACCAAGTGGGGTCGAGCAGTTCTTC
.	TRBV3-1	.	TRBJ2-7	CASSQEEGHEQYF	TGTGCCAGCAGCCAAGAGGAGGGGCACGAGCAGTACTTC
.	TRBV4-2	TRBD1	TRBJ1-2	CASSQVGQGPTGYGYTF	TGTGCCAGCAGCCAAGTGGGACAGGGCCCCACTGGCTATGGCTACACCTTC
.	TRBV5-1	.	TRBJ2-5	CASSLHGTVPPQETQYF	TGCGCCAGCAGCTTGCACGGCACCGTACCACCCCAAGAGACCCAGTACTTC
once	TRBV21-1	.	TRBJ1-5	CASSPRPNQPQHF	TGTGCCAGCAGCCCTCGACCCAATCAGCCCCAGCATTTT
.	TRBV27	TRBD1	TRBJ1-1	CASSFPTGRFTEAFF	TGTGCCAGCAGTTTCCCGACAGGGAGGTTCACTGAAGCTTTCTTT
few	TRBV3-1	.	TRBJ2-7	CASSQAGGTGLSYEQYF	TGTGCCAGCAGCCAAGCGGGAGGGACAGGCCTCTCCTACGAGCAGTACTTC